The rows below give T cell receptor beta chains drawn from one sample of a study of cytomegalovirus exposure and HLA in healthy donors. This table comes from immunoSEQ multiplex PCR, and its TCRdb copy is limited to in-frame clones, with some not included. The repertoire includes 150,000 to 200,000 clones, approximately 80% of them detected once, and 1.7% sits in the top ten. The source material was PBMCs. The receptor source for this set is a woman aged 18-29 years in good health and CMV-seronegative. CDR3s leave out the opening cysteine and the closing phenylalanine or tryptophan. Fields, in order: V gene, CDR3 protein.

V: TRBV5-1
CDR3: ASSERTGGYEQY

V: TRBV7-9
CDR3: ASSPRPGERPSSYNEQF

V: TRBV28
CDR3: ASQTGIGNTIY

V: TRBV6-5
CDR3: ASQLNTEAF

V: TRBV2
CDR3: ASISASGRTYEQY

V: TRBV6-5
CDR3: ASSSGFVYGYT

V: TRBV4-3
CDR3: ASSQGTRTDNEQF

V: TRBV4-2
CDR3: ASSQAPGQGTDTQY

V: TRBV11-2
CDR3: ASSLGIGGVNTEAF

V: TRBV11-2
CDR3: AIITRREGLGTGELF

V: TRBV19
CDR3: ASSPNRDEKLF

V: TRBV29-1
CDR3: SVEGHRGGTEAF

V: TRBV27
CDR3: ASRTGLRSVDYGYT

V: TRBV11-2
CDR3: ASSLDPSGPDGYT

V: TRBV7-9
CDR3: ASSRPESGAYEQY

V: TRBV28
CDR3: ASTGLGRSYT

V: TRBV6-6
CDR3: ASSYSDGERYEQY

V: TRBV9
CDR3: ASSVRGNSATDTQY

V: TRBV13
CDR3: ASSGGDSLNTEAF

V: TRBV30
CDR3: AWSVQQGRGYT

V: TRBV5-4
CDR3: ASSLLQGRGQETQY

V: TRBV4-3
CDR3: ASSQDRAAGGMNTGELF

V: TRBV4-2
CDR3: ASSQELAGGPAEQY

V: TRBV21-1
CDR3: ASSRGTGSHIQY

V: TRBV27
CDR3: ASSHDPGQLNQPQH

V: TRBV2
CDR3: ASISLEGQAARAF

V: TRBV11-2
CDR3: ASSSNRGKETQY

V: TRBV27
CDR3: ASSFVLGAGYT

V: TRBV9
CDR3: ASSTWDRETQY

V: TRBV18
CDR3: ASSQGRGTDTQY

V: TRBV11-3
CDR3: ASSHSGATNEQF

V: TRBV6-1
CDR3: ASSEPPGQGADTQY

V: TRBV6-6
CDR3: ASRAPGQEYGYT

V: TRBV4-3
CDR3: ASSPKIGGGVAF

V: TRBV4-2
CDR3: ASSPVARGEEQY

V: TRBV11-2
CDR3: ASSLGLAGGPRETQY

V: TRBV30
CDR3: AWSVSSGRYEQF

V: TRBV19
CDR3: ASSIVSGRATGELF

V: TRBV7-2
CDR3: ASSLGTGYEQY

V: TRBV19
CDR3: ASSPRGRRATDTQY

V: TRBV28
CDR3: AGREPSRGKTRGGYT

V: TRBV5-4
CDR3: ASSSREGGRRTTDTQY

V: TRBV27
CDR3: ASSSTHRNTEAF

V: TRBV29-1
CDR3: SVDVTISGLSSYNEQF

V: TRBV27
CDR3: ASSPDRIYSNQPQH

V: TRBV10-2
CDR3: ASSGTSGSNYNEQF

V: TRBV5-4
CDR3: ASSWGQATYEQY

V: TRBV9
CDR3: ASSQDRGGIQY

V: TRBV27
CDR3: ASSFAGPGELF

V: TRBV11-2
CDR3: ASRTPGGRADTQY

V: TRBV11-2
CDR3: ASSLGSTSSYEQY

V: TRBV5-1
CDR3: ASSLFPGSYEQY

V: TRBV5-1
CDR3: ASSLGAAYEQY

V: TRBV18
CDR3: ASSPFQGERNTIY

V: TRBV27
CDR3: ASSLVSGARRDNEQF